This TCR beta chain was profiled in a study of siplizumab effects on memory and regulatory T cells. Study results and caveats: Apparently more diverse than memory cells, naive T cells also seemed major alloresponse contributors.

The CDR3 runs 13 residues. The trim removed 2 bases at V and 11 bases at J, leaving 8 bases unmatched. CDR1 and CDR2 from the germline V gene are MNHEY and SMNVEV (reference sequence). A word on this clone: Its antigen is unknown.

Each sample yielded around 9.6 x 10^4 assayed TCR templates. Profiling relied on immunoSEQ multiplex PCR, and the TCRdb table lists in-frame clones only, not all of them. Of 50,000 to 75,000 clones in the sample, 90% to 98% are singletons; the top ten hold roughly 0.1%. The sample comprised naive CD8+ T cells sorted from blood. This TCR was recovered from a human donor in good health. V is TRBV27 and J is TRBJ2-7; 8 bases are a match to TRBD2. The CDR3 region is CASSLTGLASEYF. The CDR3 DNA follows: TGTGCCAGCAGTTTAACAGGACTAGCTTCGGAGTACTTC.